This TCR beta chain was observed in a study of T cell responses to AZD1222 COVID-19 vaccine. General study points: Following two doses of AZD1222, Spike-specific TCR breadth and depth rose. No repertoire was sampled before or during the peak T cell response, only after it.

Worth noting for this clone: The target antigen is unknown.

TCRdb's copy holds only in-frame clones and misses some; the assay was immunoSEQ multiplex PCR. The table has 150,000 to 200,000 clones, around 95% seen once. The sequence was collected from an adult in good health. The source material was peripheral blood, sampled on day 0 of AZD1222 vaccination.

The CDR3, as DNA: TGTGCCAGTAGTATGGGCCGCGGGAATGAGCAGTTCTTC. Encoded protein: CASSMGRGNEQFF. V usage is TRBV19 and J usage is TRBJ2-1, with TRBD2 as a possible D gene (5 bases). V lost 3 bases, J lost 7 bases, and 10 bases lay in between. Germline V gene lookup returns CDR1 LNHDA and CDR2 SQIVND (reference sequence). The CDR3 contains 13 residues.